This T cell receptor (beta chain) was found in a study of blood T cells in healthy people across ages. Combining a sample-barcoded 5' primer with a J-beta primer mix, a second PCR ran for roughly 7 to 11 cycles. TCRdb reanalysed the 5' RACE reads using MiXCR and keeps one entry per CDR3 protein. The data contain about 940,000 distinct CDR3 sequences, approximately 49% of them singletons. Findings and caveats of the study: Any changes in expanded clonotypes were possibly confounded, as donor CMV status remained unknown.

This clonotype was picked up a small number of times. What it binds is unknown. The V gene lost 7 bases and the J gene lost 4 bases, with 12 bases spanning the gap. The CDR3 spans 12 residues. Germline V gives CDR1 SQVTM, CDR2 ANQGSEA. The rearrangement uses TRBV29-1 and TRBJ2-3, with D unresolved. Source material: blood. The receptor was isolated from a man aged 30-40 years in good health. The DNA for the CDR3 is TGCAGCGGGTCAGTTATCGCAGATACGCAGTATTTT. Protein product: CSGSVIADTQYF.